This T cell receptor beta chain was profiled in a study of T cell changes during pregnancy in multiple sclerosis. CDR3 length equals 13 residues. Germline CDR1 is SEHNR and CDR2 is FQNEAQ (reference sequence). V lost 5 bases, J lost 3 bases, and 11 bases lay in between. Produced via immunoSEQ multiplex PCR; TCRdb's table is partial and in-frame only. The sample comprises tens of thousands of clones, around 92% of which are singletons, and 2.5% to 3.5% rests with the top ten. The sample here was CD8+ T cells from peripheral blood mononuclear cells, taken in the third trimester of pregnancy. V and J are TRBV7-9 and TRBJ2-7; D is undetermined. This TCR was sampled from a female donor in good health, enrolled as a control in a pregnancy study. CDR3 amino acids: CASSAGSNYEQYF. CDR3 coding DNA: TGTGCCAGCAGCGCCGGGTCAAACTACGAGCAGTACTTC.